The present T cell receptor beta chain was sequenced within a study of blood T cell repertoires in COVID-19. Assay used: immunoSEQ multiplex PCR; TCRdb lists only in-frame clones, some missing. The sample yields approximately 490,000 clones, approximately 86% seen once. Per germline, CDR1 LNHDA and CDR2 SQIVND (reference sequence). V lost 4 bases to trimming and J lost 6 bases, with 12 bases between them. The CDR3 extends over 13 amino acids. The sequence derives from a woman aged 55-70 years who had recovered from COVID-19. V and J are TRBV19 and TRBJ1-2, with D maybe TRBD1 (6 bases). Specimen: PBMCs or T cells enriched from blood (not recorded which). CDR3 nucleotides: TGTGCCAGTAGTACCACAGGGACCCATGGCTACACCTTC. Its translation is CASSTTGTHGYTF.